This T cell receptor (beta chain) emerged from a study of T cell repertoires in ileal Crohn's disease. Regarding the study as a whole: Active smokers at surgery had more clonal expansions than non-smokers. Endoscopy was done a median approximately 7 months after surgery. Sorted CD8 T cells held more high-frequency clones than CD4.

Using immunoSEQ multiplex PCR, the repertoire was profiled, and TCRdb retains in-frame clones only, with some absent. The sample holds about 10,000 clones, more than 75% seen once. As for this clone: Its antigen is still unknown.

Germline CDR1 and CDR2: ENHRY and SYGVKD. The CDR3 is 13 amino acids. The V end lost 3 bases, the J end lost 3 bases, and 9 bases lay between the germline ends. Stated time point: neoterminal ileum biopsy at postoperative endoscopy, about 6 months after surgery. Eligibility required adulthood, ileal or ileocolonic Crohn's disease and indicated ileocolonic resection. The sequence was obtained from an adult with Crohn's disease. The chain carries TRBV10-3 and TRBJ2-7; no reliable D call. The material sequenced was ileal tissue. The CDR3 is CAISDPPSYEQYF. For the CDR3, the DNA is TGTGCCATCAGTGACCCCCCTAGCTACGAGCAGTACTTC.